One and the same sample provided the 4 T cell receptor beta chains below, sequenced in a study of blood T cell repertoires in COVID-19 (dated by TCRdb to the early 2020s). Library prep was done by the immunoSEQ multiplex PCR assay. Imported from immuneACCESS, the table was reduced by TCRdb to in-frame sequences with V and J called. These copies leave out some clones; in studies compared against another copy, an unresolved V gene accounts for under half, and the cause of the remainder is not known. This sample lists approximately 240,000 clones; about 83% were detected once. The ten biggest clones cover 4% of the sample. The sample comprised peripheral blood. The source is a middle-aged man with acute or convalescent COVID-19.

The CDR3 nucleotides read TGTGCCAGCAGCCCCCGGAGAGTTAACACAGATACGCAGTATTTT. Protein: CASSPRRVNTDTQYF. The chain links TRBV5-6 to TRBJ2-3; D ambiguous. Deletions cut 4 bases from V and 2 bases from J, with 14 bases between. This CDR3 comprises 15 residues. Germline lookup yields CDR1 SGHDT and CDR2 YYEEEE.

Written as DNA, the CDR3 is TGTGCCAGCAGCGTCCGGGAGGGTGGCTATGGCTACACCTTC. Translating it yields CASSVREGGYGYTF. V is TRBV9 and J is TRBJ1-2, with D unresolved. This CDR3 comprises 14 residues. Looked up from germline, CDR1 is SGDLS and CDR2 is YYNGEE. Trimming stripped 2 bases from V and 4 bases from J, with 12 bases between.

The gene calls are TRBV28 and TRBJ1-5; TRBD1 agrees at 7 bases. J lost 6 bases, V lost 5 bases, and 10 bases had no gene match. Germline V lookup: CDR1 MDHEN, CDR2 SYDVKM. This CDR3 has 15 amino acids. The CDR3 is CASSTPTGQGQPQHF. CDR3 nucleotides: TGTGCCAGCAGTACTCCGACAGGGCAGGGTCAGCCCCAGCATTTT. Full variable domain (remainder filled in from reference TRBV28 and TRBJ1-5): DVKVTQSSRYLVKRTGEKVFLECVQDMDHENMFWYRQDPGLGLRLIYFSYDVKMKEKGDIPEGYSVSREKKERFSLILESASTNQTSMYLCASSTPTGQGQPQHFGDGTRLSIL.

The CDR3 bases are TGTGCCAGCAAGTCCGGACAGGGGGCTCCCACTGAAGCTTTCTTT. As protein: CASKSGQGAPTEAFF. The chain couples TRBV6-5 to TRBJ1-1, with TRBD1 matching 11 bases. Germline V gene sequence: CDR1 MNHEY, CDR2 SVGAGI. This CDR3 region has 15 residues. V was pared by 7 bases and J by 4 bases, with 8 bases of the junction left unmatched.